Below are 24 T cell receptor beta chains sequenced from a single sample in a study of CD8 T cells in ankylosing spondylitis. TCRdb processed the 5' RACE reads anew with MiXCR; each CDR3 protein has one entry. The table lists approximately 250,000 distinct CDR3 sequences, roughly a tenth of them singletons. The sample consisted of blood, either unsorted or a sorted T cell fraction (not recorded which). The receptors stem from a male donor with ankylosing spondylitis or in good health (not recorded which).

The chain carries TRBV7-2 and TRBJ2-1; 12 positions match TRBD2. V gave up 4 bases and J gave up 4 bases; unmatched junction bases: 2. The CDR3 contains 15 residues. Germline lookup yields CDR1 SGHTA and CDR2 FQGNSA. Here the CDR3 reads CASSWTSGVYNEQFF. The CDR3 coding sequence is TGTGCCAGCAGCTGGACTAGCGGGGTTTACAATGAGCAGTTCTTC.

This clonotype was counted ten times or more. The rearrangement uses TRBV20-1 and TRBJ2-1; 14 bases are shared with TRBD2. From germline, CDR1 is DFQATT and CDR2 SNEGSKA (reference sequence). The CDR3 runs to 16 residues. V shed 6 bases, J shed 6 bases, and the junction held 10 bases outside the gene matches. CDR3 bases: TGCAGTGCAGTGACTAGCGGGAGGGCCTGGGCCAATGAGCAGTTCTTC. It specifies CSAVTSGRAWANEQFF.

The chain links TRBV30 to TRBJ1-6; perhaps TRBD1 as D (6 bases). Germline lookup yields CDR1 GTSNPN and CDR2 SVGIG (reference sequence). V lost 0 bases and J lost 5, with 14 bases in between. The CDR3 is made up of 16 amino acids. The CDR3 sequence: CAWSVPGRGNNSPLHF. The CDR3 DNA reads as TGTGCCTGGAGTGTACCCGGCAGGGGAAATAATTCACCCCTCCACTTT.

About this clonotype itself: One base away lies a much larger clone, so this may be a sequencing read error. V and J are TRBV3-1 and TRBJ1-2; weak D call: TRBD1 (6 bases). This CDR3 spans 18 amino acids. The germline V gene has CDR1 LGHDT and CDR2 YNNKEL (reference sequence). The chain's CDR3 is CANSASGTSRSVNYGYTF. The CDR3 nucleotides read TGTGCCAACAGCGCCTCCGGGACAAGTCGGTCCGTGAACTATGGCTACACCTTC.

This clonotype was counted between two and nine times. CDR3 sequence: CASSYGVAGSSEYF. The CDR3 DNA reads as TGTGCCAGCAGTTACGGGGTAGCGGGGTCCTCGGAGTATTTT. The J gene is TRBJ2-3, the V gene TRBV6-2 or TRBV6-3; 8 bases agree with TRBD2. V trimming: 2 bases; J trimming: 13 bases; junction bases outside the gene matches: 11. Germline CDR1 MNHEY, CDR2 SVGEGT. This CDR3 has 14 residues.

On this clonotype itself: A much larger clone lies a single base off, so this may be a read error. The V gene is TRBV2, the J gene TRBJ2-7; 9 nucleotides agree with TRBD2. The CDR3 extends over 15 amino acids. Germline CDR1 and CDR2: SNHLY and FYNNEI. The CDR3 loop reads CASRPTSGGSYEQCF. The CDR3 coding sequence is TGTGCCAGCAGGCCGACTAGCGGAGGCTCCTACGAGCAGTGCTTC.

This clonotype was recorded a few times. The chain uses TRBV6-1 and TRBJ2-3; 9 positions agree with TRBD2. Losses at the gene ends were 5 bases for V and 4 bases for J; bases not matched to a gene: 10. The CDR3 length is 16 residues. Germline V gene data show CDR1 as MNHNS and CDR2 as SASEGT. The CDR3 nucleotides are TGTGCCAGCAGTCCCCGAGGTAGCGGGGGTTCAGATACGCAGTATTTT. Protein sequence: CASSPRGSGGSDTQYF.

J is TRBJ2-3 and V is TRBV15; 9 bases fit TRBD2. The V gene end was trimmed by 0 bases and the J gene end by 4 bases; junction bases not matched to a gene: 11. Germline V CDR1 and CDR2: LNHNV, YYDKDF (reference sequence). This CDR3 region has 18 residues. The CDR3 sequence: CATSRDDGSSGNADTQYF. The CDR3 DNA reads as TGTGCCACCAGCAGAGATGATGGGTCTAGCGGGAATGCAGATACGCAGTATTTT. Filled out from reference TRBV15 and TRBJ2-3, the complete variable domain reads DAMVIQNPRYQVTQFGKPVTLSCSQTLNHNVMYWYQQKSSQAPKLLFHYYDKDFNNEADTPDNFQSRRPNTSFCFLDIRSPGLGDTAMYLCATSRDDGSSGNADTQYFGPGTRLTVL.

Ten or more counts support this clonotype. This sequence joins TRBV12-3 or TRBV12-4 and TRBJ1-4; TRBD1 agrees at 7 bases. The J segment lost 8 bases and the V segment lost 6 bases, leaving 9 bases of the junction unmatched. The CDR3 runs 14 residues. CDR3 sequence reads: CASSLRTGGEKLFF. The CDR3 DNA reads TGTGCCAGCAGCCTCCGGACAGGAGGGGAAAAACTGTTTTTT.

This clonotype occurred many times. The V gene is TRBV4-2, the J gene TRBJ2-4, with D possibly matching TRBD1 (6 bases). Trimming shortened V by 1 base and J by 3 bases, and 16 bases separated the two germline ends. Germline assignment: CDR1 LGHNA and CDR2 YNFKEQ. This CDR3 is 17 amino acids long. CDR3 amino acids: CASSQGPAGESKNIQYF. The CDR3 DNA reads as TGTGCCAGCAGCCAAGGGCCCGCAGGGGAAAGCAAAAACATTCAGTACTTC.

Concerning this clonotype: The germline gene is not matched at one end of the junction; a read error may be the cause. This chain connects TRBV4-2 to TRBJ2-1; a possible D gene is TRBD1 (6 bases). The germline gives CDR1 LGHNA, CDR2 YNFKEQ. The CDR3 loop spans 15 amino acids. CDR3 region: CTSSQGQSSYNEQFF. The CDR3 nucleotides read TGTACCAGCAGCCAAGGACAGAGCTCCTACAATGAGCAGTTCTTC.

This clonotype was counted many times. A read error may produce the germline difference seen at one junction end. V gene TRBV15 combines with J gene TRBJ2-7, with D hard to call. CDR3 size: 12 residues. CDR1 and CDR2 from the germline V gene are LNHNV and YYDKDF (reference sequence). The CDR3: CATSRDRDFPSF. The CDR3 coding sequence is TGTGCCACCAGCAGAGATCGTGACTTCCCCAGCTTC. The whole variable domain, remainder taken from reference TRBV15 and TRBJ2-7, is DAMVIQNPRYQVTQFGKPVTLSCSQTLNHNVMYWYQQKSSQAPKLLFHYYDKDFNNEADTPDNFQSRRPNTSFCFLDIRSPGLGDTAMYLCATSRDRDFPSFGPGTRLTVT.

Ten or more counts support this clonotype. V gene TRBV19 combines with J gene TRBJ1-5; no clear D. The CDR3 is made up of 16 amino acids. Germline V gives CDR1 LNHDA, CDR2 SQIVND (reference sequence). The germline V and J ends were trimmed by 3 bases and 1 base, with 13 bases remaining between them. The CDR3 nucleotides read TGTGCCAGTAGTATGCGGGCCGGCACGAGCAATCAGCCCCAGCATTTT. Translated: CASSMRAGTSNQPQHF.

This clonotype appeared a few times. This rearrangement joins TRBV20-1 to TRBJ1-2; TRBD1 matches 7 bases. V lost 5 bases and J lost 3; bases outside the gene matches: 6. Germline CDR1 and CDR2: DFQATT and SNEGSKA (reference sequence). The CDR3 is made up of 13 amino acids. Written as DNA, the CDR3 is TGCAGTGCTGTGACAGGGTTAGACTATGGCTACACCTTC. Translating it yields CSAVTGLDYGYTF.

Ten or more counts support this clonotype. This chain links TRBV2 with TRBJ1-3; D gene uncertain. Germline lookup yields CDR1 SNHLY and CDR2 FYNNEI. This CDR3 is built from 14 residues. V lost 2 bases and J 0 bases, leaving 5 bases between the germline ends. The CDR3 DNA reads TGTGCCAGCAGTGAACGGATCTCTGGAAACACCATATATTTT. Its translation: CASSERISGNTIYF. The whole variable domain, filled in from reference TRBV2 and TRBJ1-3, reads EPEVTQTPSHQVTQMGQEVILRCVPISNHLYFYWYRQILGQKVEFLVSFYNNEISEKSEIFDDQFSVERPDGSNFTLKIRSTKLEDSAMYFCASSERISGNTIYFGEGSWLTVV.

This clonotype was seen many times. The chain carries TRBV6-5 and TRBJ2-7, with a weak D call TRBD1 (5 bases). The V and J ends lost 0 bases and 1 base respectively, with 10 bases between them. CDR1 is MNHEY, CDR2 SVGAGI, per germline. The length of the CDR3 is 15 residues. DNA of the CDR3: TGTGCCAGCAGTTACTCGCAAGGGGCTTCCTACGAGCAGTACTTC. As protein: CASSYSQGASYEQYF.

This clonotype was seen ten or more times. The chain recombines TRBV28 with TRBJ1-2; D is undetermined. Germline values: CDR1 MDHEN, CDR2 SYDVKM. The CDR3 length is 12 residues. V dropped 10 bases and J dropped 4 bases, with 13 bases sitting between them. CDR3 residues: CAIHLIPYGYTF. CDR3 coding DNA: TGTGCCATCCACCTAATCCCCTATGGCTACACCTTC.

About this clonotype: A much bigger clone sits one base away, suggesting this may be a read error. The genes are TRBV20-1 and TRBJ1-5; tentative D call: TRBD1 (5 bases). The V gene's germline CDR1 is DFQATT and CDR2 SNEGSKA (reference sequence). This CDR3 has 16 amino acids. CDR3 DNA sequence: TGCAGTGCTAGAGGCGAGTGGGGGGAAGTCAATCAGCCCCGGCATTTT. Translated, it gives CSARGEWGEVNQPRHF.

As to this clonotype: A clone one base away is much larger, so this may be a read error. The V and J genes are TRBV7-2 and TRBJ2-7; a weak D match, TRBD1 (6 bases). V lost 5 bases to trimming and J lost 1 base, with 15 bases between them. This CDR3 is built from 15 residues. Germline V gene lookup returns CDR1 SGHTA and CDR2 FQGNSA. The CDR3 DNA reads as TGTGCCAGCAGCGTAAAGGTGACAGGATCCTACGAGCAGTACTTC. Translating gives CASSVKVTGSYEQYF.

This clonotype appeared many times. The chain employs TRBV7-8 and TRBJ2-3; no clear D. Germline CDR1 is SGHVS and CDR2 is FQNEAQ. This CDR3 region has 17 residues. Trimming stripped 0 bases from V and 0 bases from J, with 13 bases between. Written as DNA, the CDR3 is TGTGCCAGCAGCTTAGCGTGGATGATACCTAGCACAGATACGCAGTATTTT. Translation: CASSLAWMIPSTDTQYF.

This clonotype occurred a few times. This chain joins TRBV11-3 and TRBJ2-5; D is undetermined. This CDR3 contains 15 residues. V was pared by 8 bases and J by 0 bases, with 16 bases between. Germline V gene data show CDR1 as SGHNT and CDR2 as YENEEA. This CDR3 is CASLMGEINQETQYF. The CDR3 DNA reads TGTGCCAGCTTAATGGGTGAGATCAACCAAGAGACCCAGTACTTC.

This clonotype was seen many times. This chain connects TRBV27 to TRBJ2-5; D not certain. The germline V gene encodes CDR1 MNHEY and CDR2 SMNVEV (reference sequence). Trimming shortened V by 3 bases and J by 4 bases, and 9 bases separated the two germline ends. This CDR3 is 13 amino acids long. The CDR3 protein is CASSFGVRETQYF. The CDR3 region has the DNA TGTGCCAGCAGTTTTGGGGTCCGAGAGACCCAGTACTTC.

This clonotype has only a few counts. The chain has TRBV12-3 or TRBV12-4 and TRBJ1-2, with 9 bases that match TRBD1. The length of the CDR3 is 17 residues. V gave up 5 bases and J gave up 0 bases; unmatched junction bases: 10. This chain's CDR3 is CASSPRPGQGANYGYTF. The DNA of the CDR3 is TGTGCCAGCAGTCCTCGGCCGGGACAGGGAGCTAACTATGGCTACACCTTC.

This clonotype has ten or more counts. The chain combines TRBV5-1 with TRBJ2-7; possible D gene TRBD1, 7 bases. Trimming shortened V by 6 bases and J by 4 bases, and 14 bases separated the two germline ends. CDR3 length: 13 amino acids. Looked up from germline, CDR1 is SGHRS and CDR2 is YFSETQ. The CDR3 DNA sequence: TGCGCCAGCACCGTCGCAGGGGGGTACGAGCAGTACTTC. Its protein product is CASTVAGGYEQYF.